This T cell receptor (beta chain) originates from a study of CD8+ T cells in alopecia areata. Study information: The study gave treated patients oral tofacitinib at 5 to 10 mg twice daily.

This clone has a handful of counts. Its target is unknown. V was pared by 2 bases and J by 4 bases, with 3 bases of the junction left unmatched. The CDR3 has 15 amino acids. Germline lookup yields CDR1 MNHEY and CDR2 SVGAGI. As for treatment: oral pan-JAK inhibitor, 5-10 mg twice daily. Obtained from alopecia areata patients were lesional scalp punch biopsies along with peripheral blood. Findings of the study overall: Normal scalp showed lower clonality than lesional scalp, especially alopecia totalis/universalis. Both scalp clonality and the expanded CD8+ clones among the top 100 showed a significant decrease with tofacitinib.

cDNA reverse transcribed from extracted RNA served as the sequencing template. The repertoire was sequenced with immunoSEQ multiplex PCR; TCRdb's copy has only in-frame clones and lacks some. The sample lists about 280,000 clones; roughly 50% were seen once. The clonotype was recovered from a human donor with alopecia areata. The sequenced sample was CD4+ T cells sorted from blood, obtained at week 24, from a patient treated with tofacitinib. This rearrangement joins TRBV6-5 to TRBJ2-2; 8 bases match TRBD1. The CDR3 reads CASSYRTGSTGELFF. CDR3 DNA sequence: TGTGCCAGCAGTTACAGGACAGGGAGCACCGGGGAGCTGTTTTTT.